Listed below are T cell receptor beta chains from one sample, sequenced in a study of regulatory T cells in long-lasting Graves disease. TCRdb recomputed calls from the multiplex PCR reads with MiXCR, one row per CDR3 protein. Among about 620,000 distinct CDR3 sequences listed, roughly 15% were seen once. A further study also used this sample, focusing on T cells in Graves' hyperthyroidism and ophthalmopathy.

Sequencing used peripheral blood mononuclear cells (PBMCs), obtained at new diagnosis, from a patient treated with antithyroid drugs. These receptors all stem from a woman between 25 and 40 years old with Graves disease. Each CDR3 is given with its conserved first and last residue. D genes are given only for firm matches. A clone size is listed for some rows: how often the clone was seen (once, few, many), or a class if it is expanded.

V,J,D,length,size,CDR3,DNA
TRBV6-1,TRBJ2-5,NA,15,many,CASRPGNSDEETQYF,TGTGCCAGCAGGCCAGGGAACTCGGACGAAGAGACCCAGTACTTC
TRBV7-8,TRBJ2-1,NA,17,few,CASSVPSGVYSYNEQFF,TGTGCCAGCAGCGTACCCTCGGGCGTCTACTCCTACAATGAGCAGTTCTTC
TRBV5-5,TRBJ2-5,TRBD2,15,few,CASSLVLAGVETQYF,TGTGCCAGCAGCTTGGTTTTAGCGGGAGTGGAGACCCAGTACTTC
TRBV18,TRBJ2-6,NA,16,few,CASSGSGGPGANVLTF,TGTGCCAGCTCAGGGAGCGGAGGGCCTGGGGCCAACGTCCTGACTTTC
TRBV5-1,TRBJ1-5,TRBD1,15,few,CASSLRQGPNQPQHF,TGCGCCAGCAGCCTCCGACAGGGCCCCAATCAGCCCCAGCATTTT
TRBV11-2,TRBJ1-6,NA,13,many,CASSLREAHPLHF,TGTGCCAGCAGCTTAAGAGAAGCTCACCCCCTCCACTTT
TRBV7-9,TRBJ1-1,TRBD1,15,few,CASSTTGGPGLGAFF,TGTGCCAGCAGTACGACAGGGGGCCCTGGCCTGGGAGCTTTCTTT
TRBV20-1,TRBJ2-7,TRBD2,14,NA,CSASYSSGREEQYF,TGCAGTGCTAGTTATTCTAGCGGGAGGGAGGAGCAGTACTTC
TRBV12-3/TRBV12-4,TRBJ2-5,TRBD2,14,NA,CASQLAGYEETQYF,TGTGCCAGCCAACTAGCGGGTTATGAAGAGACCCAGTACTTC
TRBV20-1,TRBJ1-2,TRBD1,15,NA,CSVQPPGQGSSGYTF,TGCAGTGTTCAACCACCGGGACAGGGGAGTTCTGGCTACACCTTC
TRBV4-1,TRBJ2-1,NA,16,NA,CASSQVGGATYNEQFF,TGCGCCAGCAGCCAAGTTGGGGGAGCTACCTACAATGAGCAGTTCTTC
TRBV5-1,TRBJ2-7,NA,14,NA,CASKLTGQSYEQYF,TGCGCCTCCAAACTCACCGGGCAGTCCTACGAGCAGTACTTC
TRBV27,TRBJ2-7,NA,22,NA,CATWGGRDPVAPTGSTFYEQYF,TGTGCCACCTGGGGCGGGCGGGACCCCGTAGCTCCTACGGGCAGTACTTTCTACGAGCAGTACTTC
TRBV28,TRBJ1-3,NA,16,many,CASSTAGVSSGNTIYF,TGTGCCAGCAGTACGGCAGGAGTAAGCTCTGGAAACACCATATATTTT
TRBV7-2,TRBJ1-4,NA,14,many,CASSLGGGDEKLFF,TGTGCCAGCAGCTTAGGGGGGGGGGATGAAAAACTGTTTTTT
TRBV10-3,TRBJ2-1,TRBD2,15,few,CAIRPAGTSNNEQFF,TGTGCCATCAGGCCCGCCGGGACTAGTAACAATGAGCAGTTCTTC
TRBV4-1,TRBJ2-7,NA,14,NA,CASSGGRGAYEQYF,TGCGCCAGCAGCGGAGGCAGGGGGGCCTACGAGCAGTACTTC
TRBV6-1,TRBJ1-2,TRBD1,14,many,CASRPGQGRDGYTF,TGTGCCAGCAGACCGGGACAGGGCCGGGATGGCTACACCTTC
TRBV29-1,TRBJ2-5,TRBD1,15,few,CSGRRFGQGGETQYF,TGCAGCGGCCGCCGTTTTGGACAGGGTGGGGAGACCCAGTACTTC
TRBV27,TRBJ1-4,TRBD1,15,few,CASSPTLGQALKLFF,TGTGCCAGCAGTCCGACTCTAGGACAGGCCCTAAAACTGTTTTTT
TRBV19,TRBJ2-3,TRBD2,19,NA,CASSIVGGRLAGYTDTQYF,TGTGCCAGTAGTATCGTGGGAGGTCGGCTAGCGGGATACACAGATACGCAGTATTTT
TRBV6-1,TRBJ1-1,NA,14,NA,CASSEGGMNTEAFF,TGTGCCAGCAGTGAGGGGGGCATGAACACTGAAGCTTTCTTT
TRBV29-1,TRBJ2-3,NA,13,few,CSVDVRGTDTQYF,TGCAGCGTTGATGTCAGGGGCACAGATACGCAGTATTTT
TRBV30,TRBJ2-7,TRBD2,13,few,CAWSLGEGYEQYF,TGTGCCTGGAGTCTGGGGGAGGGCTACGAGCAGTACTTC
TRBV5-1,TRBJ2-7,NA,16,many,CASSSLQGILGYEQYF,TGCGCCAGCAGCTCACTACAGGGAATATTGGGCTACGAGCAGTACTTC
TRBV12-5,TRBJ2-2,NA,16,few,CASGLVRQGVNGELFF,TGTGCTAGTGGTTTGGTACGGCAGGGAGTGAACGGGGAGCTGTTTTTT
TRBV2,TRBJ2-7,NA,13,many,CASSEAGTYEQYF,TGTGCCAGCAGCGAGGCAGGTACCTACGAGCAGTACTTC